What follows are 5 T cell receptor beta chains derived from one specimen sequenced in a study of cytomegalovirus exposure and HLA in healthy donors. The PCR was carried out with 60 Vbeta primers and 13 Jbeta primers. Sequencing used immunoSEQ multiplex PCR; TCRdb keeps in-frame clones, though not all of them. This table has 150,000 to 200,000 clones, 81% appearing once. Sequencing was done on a sample of PBMCs. Receptor source: a woman under 40 in good health and CMV-seronegative.

This chain links TRBV6-5 with TRBJ1-2; 8 bases fit TRBD1. The CDR3 totals 15 residues. Germline V lookup: CDR1 MNHEY, CDR2 SVGAGI. Losses at the gene ends were 0 bases for V and 8 bases for J; bases not matched to a gene: 8. The CDR3 sequence: CASSYSHQGAGGYTF. In nucleotides, the CDR3 is TGTGCCAGCAGTTACTCCCATCAGGGGGCAGGGGGCTACACCTTC.

This chain connects TRBV27 to TRBJ2-1, with 9 bases identical to TRBD1. Germline lookup yields CDR1 MNHEY and CDR2 SMNVEV (reference sequence). The CDR3 covers 15 residues. Germline trimming cut 5 bases from V and 2 bases from J; bases unmatched to any gene: 4. CDR3 coding DNA: TGTGCCAGCAGTCCCGGACAGGGGCCCTACAATGAGCAGTTCTTC. Translating it yields CASSPGQGPYNEQFF.

The J gene is TRBJ2-3, the V gene TRBV6-5; 9 bases map to TRBD1. The V and J ends lost 5 bases and 1 base, in that order; junction bases with no gene match: 4. Germline V gene lookup returns CDR1 MNHEY and CDR2 SVGAGI. This CDR3 is 15 amino acids long. In DNA, the CDR3 is TGTGCCAGCAGTACCACAGGGGGCGGCACAGATACGCAGTATTTT. Translating it yields CASSTTGGGTDTQYF.

The V gene is TRBV6-4, the J gene TRBJ2-2; 12 bases match TRBD2. This CDR3 is built from 19 residues. Germline assignment: CDR1 MRHNA and CDR2 SNTAGT. Trimming removed 3 bases from V and 3 bases from J; junction bases left unmatched: 11. The CDR3 nucleotides are TGTGCCAGCAGTGAGATACTAGCGGGGGGCACCTTTTACACCGGGGAGCTGTTTTTT. It codes for CASSEILAGGTFYTGELFF.

This clone was seen more than once but under ten times. V is TRBV25-1 and J is TRBJ1-1; possible D gene TRBD1, 6 bases. Deletions cut 5 bases from V and 6 bases from J, with 16 bases between. CDR3 size: 14 residues. CDR1 MGHDK and CDR2 SYGVNS come from the germline V gene. CDR3: CASSLVGAYSEAFF. Written as DNA, the CDR3 is TGTGCCAGCAGTCTCGTGGGGGCGTATTCTGAAGCTTTCTTT. Based on the CDR3 plus reference TRBV25-1 and TRBJ1-1, the full variable domain is EADIYQTPRYLVIGTGKKITLECSQTMGHDKMYWYQQDPGMELHLIHYSYGVNSTEKGDLSSESTVSRIRTEHFPLTLESARPSHTSQYLCASSLVGAYSEAFFGQGTRLTVV.